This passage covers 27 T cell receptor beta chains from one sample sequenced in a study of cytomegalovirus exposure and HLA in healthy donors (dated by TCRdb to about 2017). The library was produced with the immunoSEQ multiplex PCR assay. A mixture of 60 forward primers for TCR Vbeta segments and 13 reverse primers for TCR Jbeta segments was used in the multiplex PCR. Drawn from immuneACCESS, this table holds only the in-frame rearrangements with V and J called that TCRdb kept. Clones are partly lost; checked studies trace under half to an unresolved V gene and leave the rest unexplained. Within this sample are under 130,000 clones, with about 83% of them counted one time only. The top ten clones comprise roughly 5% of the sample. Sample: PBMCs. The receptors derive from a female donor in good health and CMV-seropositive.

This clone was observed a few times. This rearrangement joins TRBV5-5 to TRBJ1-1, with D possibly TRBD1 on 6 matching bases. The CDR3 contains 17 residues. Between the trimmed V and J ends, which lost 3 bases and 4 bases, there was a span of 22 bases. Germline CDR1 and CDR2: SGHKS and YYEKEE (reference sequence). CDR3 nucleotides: TGTGCCAGCAGCTGGGGGGGCCGGGCCGCGGCACTCACTGAAGCTTTCTTT. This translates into CASSWGGRAAALTEAFF.

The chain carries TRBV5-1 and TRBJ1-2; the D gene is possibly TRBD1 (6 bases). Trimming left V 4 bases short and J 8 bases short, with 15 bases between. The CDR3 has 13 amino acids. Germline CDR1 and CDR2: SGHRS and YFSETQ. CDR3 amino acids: CASSVTGTYGYTF. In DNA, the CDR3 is TGCGCCAGCAGCGTTACCGGGACATACGGCTACACCTTC.

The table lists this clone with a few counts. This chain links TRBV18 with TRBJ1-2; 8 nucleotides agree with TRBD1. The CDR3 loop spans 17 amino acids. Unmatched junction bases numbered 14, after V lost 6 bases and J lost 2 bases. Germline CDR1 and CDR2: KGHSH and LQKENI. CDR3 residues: CASSLPEYGQGNYGYTF. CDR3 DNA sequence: TGTGCCAGCTCGCTACCAGAATACGGACAGGGCAACTATGGCTACACCTTC.

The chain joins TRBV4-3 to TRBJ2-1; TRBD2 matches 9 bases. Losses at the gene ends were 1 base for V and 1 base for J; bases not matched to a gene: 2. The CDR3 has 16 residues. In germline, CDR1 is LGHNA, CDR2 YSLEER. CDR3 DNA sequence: TGCGCCAGCAGCCAAGCGCGGGGGGGATCCTACAATGAGCAGTTCTTC. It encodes CASSQARGGSYNEQFF.

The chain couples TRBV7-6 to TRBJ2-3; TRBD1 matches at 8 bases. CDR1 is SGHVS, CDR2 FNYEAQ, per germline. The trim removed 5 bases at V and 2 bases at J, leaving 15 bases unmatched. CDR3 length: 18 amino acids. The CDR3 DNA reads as TGTGCCAGCAGCCAACAGAATTCAGGGGGCGCTTACACAGATACGCAGTATTTT. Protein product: CASSQQNSGGAYTDTQYF.

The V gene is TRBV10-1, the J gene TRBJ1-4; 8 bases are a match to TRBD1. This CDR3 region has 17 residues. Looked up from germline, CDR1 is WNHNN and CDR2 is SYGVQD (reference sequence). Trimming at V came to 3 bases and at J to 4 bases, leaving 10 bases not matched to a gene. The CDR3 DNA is TGCGCCAGCAGTGACCCAGACAGGGGCAGGAGTAATGAAAAACTGTTTTTT. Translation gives CASSDPDRGRSNEKLFF.

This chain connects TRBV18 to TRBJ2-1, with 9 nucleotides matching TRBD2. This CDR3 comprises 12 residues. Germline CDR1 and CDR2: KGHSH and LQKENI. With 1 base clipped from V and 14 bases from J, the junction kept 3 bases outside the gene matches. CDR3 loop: CASSPLAGEEFF. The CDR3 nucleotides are TGTGCCAGCTCACCACTAGCGGGAGAGGAGTTCTTC.

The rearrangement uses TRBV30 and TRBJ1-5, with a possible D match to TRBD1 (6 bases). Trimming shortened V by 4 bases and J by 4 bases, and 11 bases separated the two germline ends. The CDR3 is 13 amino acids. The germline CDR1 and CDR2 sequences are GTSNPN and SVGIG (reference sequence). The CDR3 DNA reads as TGTGCCTGGAAGTTACAGGGAAATCAGCCCCAGCATTTT. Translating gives CAWKLQGNQPQHF.

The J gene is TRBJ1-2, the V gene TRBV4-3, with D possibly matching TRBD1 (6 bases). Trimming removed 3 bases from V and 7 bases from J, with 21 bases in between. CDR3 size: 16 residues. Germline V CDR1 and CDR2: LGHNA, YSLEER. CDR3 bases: TGCGCCAGCAGCCATGATAGGGTCCGGGGGGCCGGTGGCTACACCTTC. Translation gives CASSHDRVRGAGGYTF.

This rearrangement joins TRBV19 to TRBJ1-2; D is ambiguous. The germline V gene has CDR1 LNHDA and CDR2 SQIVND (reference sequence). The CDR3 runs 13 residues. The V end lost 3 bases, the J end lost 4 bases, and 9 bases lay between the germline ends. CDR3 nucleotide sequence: TGTGCCAGTAGTATGAACGCACTCTATGGCTACACCTTC. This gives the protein CASSMNALYGYTF.

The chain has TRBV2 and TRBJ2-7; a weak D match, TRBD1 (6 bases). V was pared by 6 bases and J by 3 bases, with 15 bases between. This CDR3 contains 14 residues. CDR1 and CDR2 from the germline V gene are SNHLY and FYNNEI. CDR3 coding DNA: TGTGCCAGCAGGTATGAACAGGGATACTACGAGCAGTACTTC. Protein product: CASRYEQGYYEQYF.

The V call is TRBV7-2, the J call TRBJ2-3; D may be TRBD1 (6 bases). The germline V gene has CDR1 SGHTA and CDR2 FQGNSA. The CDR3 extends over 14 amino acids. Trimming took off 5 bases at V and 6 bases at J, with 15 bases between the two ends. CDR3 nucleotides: TGTGCCAGCAGCCCCACATATGGGGGCGATACGCAGTATTTT. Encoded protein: CASSPTYGGDTQYF.

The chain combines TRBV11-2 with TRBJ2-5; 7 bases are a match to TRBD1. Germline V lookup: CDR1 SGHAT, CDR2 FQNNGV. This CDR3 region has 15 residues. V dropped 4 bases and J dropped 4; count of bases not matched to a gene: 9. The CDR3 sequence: CASSYGAQGRETQYF. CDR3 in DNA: TGTGCCAGCAGCTACGGGGCACAGGGGAGAGAGACCCAGTACTTC.

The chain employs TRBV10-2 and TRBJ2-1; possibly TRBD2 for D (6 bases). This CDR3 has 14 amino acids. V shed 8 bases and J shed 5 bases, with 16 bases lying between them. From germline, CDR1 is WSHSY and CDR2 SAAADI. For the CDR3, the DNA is TGCGCCAGCTACCATGGGGGGAACCACAATGAGCAGTTCTTC. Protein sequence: CASYHGGNHNEQFF.

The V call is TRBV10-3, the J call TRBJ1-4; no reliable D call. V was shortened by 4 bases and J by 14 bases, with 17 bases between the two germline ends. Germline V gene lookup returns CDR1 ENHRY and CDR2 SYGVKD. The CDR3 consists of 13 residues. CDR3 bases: TGTGCCATCAGTGTTATCAGCGGGATTGGGCTGTTTTTT. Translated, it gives CAISVISGIGLFF.

DNA for the CDR3: TGTGCCAGCAGTTATACAGGATCAGCGCAATATGGCTACACCTTC. The encoded protein is CASSYTGSAQYGYTF. This chain connects TRBV6-6 to TRBJ1-2; D may be TRBD1 (5 bases). Germline V gene data show CDR1 as MNHNY and CDR2 as SVGAGI (reference sequence). The germline V and J ends were trimmed by 3 bases and 5 bases, with 16 bases remaining between them. The CDR3 consists of 15 residues.

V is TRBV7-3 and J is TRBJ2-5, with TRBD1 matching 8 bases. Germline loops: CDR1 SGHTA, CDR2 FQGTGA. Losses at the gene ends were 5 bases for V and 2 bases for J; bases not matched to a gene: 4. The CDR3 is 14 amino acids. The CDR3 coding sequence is TGTGCCAGCAGCCGGACAGGGCAGCAAGAGACCCAGTACTTC. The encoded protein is CASSRTGQQETQYF.

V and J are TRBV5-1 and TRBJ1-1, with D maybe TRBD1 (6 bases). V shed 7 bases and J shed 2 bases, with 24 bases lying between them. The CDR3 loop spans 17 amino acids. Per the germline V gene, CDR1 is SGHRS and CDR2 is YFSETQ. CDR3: CASRKTNTGTINTEAFF. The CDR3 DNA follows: TGCGCCAGCCGCAAAACTAATACCGGGACAATCAACACTGAAGCTTTCTTT.

In DNA form, the CDR3 reads TGTGCCAGCAGCTTCCGTGGGAGCTCCTACAATGAGCAGTTCTTC. It encodes CASSFRGSSYNEQFF. This chain uses TRBV5-6 with TRBJ2-1; D is perhaps TRBD2 (5 bases). Germline assignment: CDR1 SGHDT and CDR2 YYEEEE. The CDR3 runs to 15 residues. The V gene lost 2 bases and the J gene lost 0 bases, with 9 bases spanning the gap.

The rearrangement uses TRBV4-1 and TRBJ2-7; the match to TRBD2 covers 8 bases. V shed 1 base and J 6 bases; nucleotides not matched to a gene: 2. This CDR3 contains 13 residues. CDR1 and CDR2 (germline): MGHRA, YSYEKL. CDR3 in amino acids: CASSQGTSPEQYF. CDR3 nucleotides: TGCGCCAGCAGCCAAGGGACTAGCCCCGAGCAGTACTTC.

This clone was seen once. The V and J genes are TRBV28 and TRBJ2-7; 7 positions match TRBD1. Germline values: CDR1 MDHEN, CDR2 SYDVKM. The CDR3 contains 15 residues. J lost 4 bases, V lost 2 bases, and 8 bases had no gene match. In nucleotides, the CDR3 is TGTGCCAGCAGTTTAGTGGGGACAGCCCTGTACGAGCAGTACTTC. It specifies CASSLVGTALYEQYF. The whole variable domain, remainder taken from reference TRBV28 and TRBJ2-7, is DVKVTQSSRYLVKRTGEKVFLECVQDMDHENMFWYRQDPGLGLRLIYFSYDVKMKEKGDIPEGYSVSREKKERFSLILESASTNQTSMYLCASSLVGTALYEQYFGPGTRLTVT.

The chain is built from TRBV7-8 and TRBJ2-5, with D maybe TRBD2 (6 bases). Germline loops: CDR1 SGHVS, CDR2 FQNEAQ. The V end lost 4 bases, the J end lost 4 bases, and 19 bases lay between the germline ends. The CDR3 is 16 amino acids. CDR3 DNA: TGTGCCAGCAGCTCCCCTGGAGGGGCCAGGCGAGAGACCCAGTACTTC. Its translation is CASSSPGGARRETQYF.

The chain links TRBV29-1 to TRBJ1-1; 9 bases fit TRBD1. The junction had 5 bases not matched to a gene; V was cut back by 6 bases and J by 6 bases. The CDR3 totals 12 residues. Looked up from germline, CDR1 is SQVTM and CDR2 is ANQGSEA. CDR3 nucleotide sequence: TGCAGCGTGGACAGGGGTAATCCTGAAGCTTTCTTT. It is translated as CSVDRGNPEAFF.

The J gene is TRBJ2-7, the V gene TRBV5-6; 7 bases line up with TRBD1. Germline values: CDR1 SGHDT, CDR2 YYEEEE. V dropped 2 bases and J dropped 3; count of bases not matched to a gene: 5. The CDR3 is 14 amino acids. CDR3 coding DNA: TGTGCCAGCAGCTTTGGGACAGCCCTCTACGAGCAGTACTTC. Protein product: CASSFGTALYEQYF.

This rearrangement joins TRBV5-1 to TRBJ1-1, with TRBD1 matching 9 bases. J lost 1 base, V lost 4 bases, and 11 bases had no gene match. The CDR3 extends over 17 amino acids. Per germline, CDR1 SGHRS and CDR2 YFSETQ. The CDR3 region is CASSPGSTGGRNTEAFF. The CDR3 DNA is TGCGCCAGCAGCCCTGGATCGACAGGGGGGCGGAACACTGAAGCTTTCTTT.

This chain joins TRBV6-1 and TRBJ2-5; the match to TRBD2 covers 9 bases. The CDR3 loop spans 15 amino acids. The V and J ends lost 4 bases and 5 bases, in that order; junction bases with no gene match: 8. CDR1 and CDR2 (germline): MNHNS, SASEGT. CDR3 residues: CASSVLAGTSETQYF. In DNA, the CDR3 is TGTGCCAGCAGTGTGCTAGCGGGGACCTCTGAGACCCAGTACTTC.

The CDR3 DNA follows: TGTGCCAGCAGCTTTAGCGGGGGGCGATACGAGCAGTACTTC. Its translation is CASSFSGGRYEQYF. The chain uses TRBV5-5 and TRBJ2-7; 10 nucleotides line up with TRBD2. The CDR3 is 14 residues long. CDR1 SGHKS and CDR2 YYEKEE come from the germline V gene (reference sequence). The junction had 3 bases not matched to a gene; V was cut back by 2 bases and J by 4 bases.